This TCR beta chain was captured by sequencing in a study of Ad26.COV2.S vaccination and SARS-CoV-2 variants. Repertoires were generated with immunoSEQ multiplex PCR, while TCRdb's copy carries only in-frame clones and drops some. The data contain 350,000 to 450,000 clones, about 92% of them singletons. Study results and limitations: Once vaccination had occurred, spike-specific CD8+ and CD4+ T cell responses reportedly showed substantial breadth. Vaccinees showed greater spike-specific TCR breadth than placebo recipients. Analyses of TCR breadth and depth may have underestimated total T cell responses.

A note on this clone: Its target is unknown.

This CDR3 has 15 amino acids. The ends were cut back, 6 bases at V and 0 bases at J, with 15 bases in the middle. Germline V gene data show CDR1 as SQVTM and CDR2 as ANQGSEA. Sequenced here: peripheral blood, sampled after recovery from COVID-19. J is TRBJ1-5 and V is TRBV29-1; possible D gene TRBD1, 5 bases. This TCR was recovered from a human donor who had recovered from COVID-19. The CDR3 loop reads CSVREGLYSNQPQHF. DNA of the CDR3: TGCAGCGTCCGGGAGGGACTTTATAGCAATCAGCCCCAGCATTTT. The complete variable domain, with remaining parts taken from reference TRBV29-1 and TRBJ1-5, reads SAVISQKPSRDICQRGTSLTIQCQVDSQVTMMFWYRQQPGQSLTLIATANQGSEATYESGFVIDKFPISRPNLTFSTLTVSNMSPEDSSIYLCSVREGLYSNQPQHFGDGTRLSIL.